One T cell receptor (beta chain) is described in this entry. An end of the junction differs from the germline gene, which may be a read error. Authors' processing steps: Amplification with reference gene primers provided the estimates of nucleated cell counts. The data were produced by immunoSEQ multiplex PCR, yet TCRdb's version contains in-frame clones alone and is incomplete. That table supplies the V and J calls and clone size; D and trimming were determined from the DNA. The sample shows under 450,000 clones, under 85% of them seen only once. The study assigned cohorts using participant-reported clinical history. CDR3 length equals 14 residues. The V gene's germline CDR1 is LGHDT and CDR2 YNNKEL (reference sequence). This entry belongs to a study of blood T cell repertoires in COVID-19. About the study: Researchers got acute and convalescent COVID-19 samples from the United States, Italy and Spain. Sample material is recorded as cDNA or gDNA derived from T cells, B-cell-depleted T cells, or PBMCs.

The chain links TRBV3-1 (or the pseudogene TRBV3-2) to TRBJ2-1, with 8 bases lining up with TRBD1. The origin of this receptor is a woman in her forties or fifties who had recovered from COVID-19. Material: PBMCs or T cells enriched from blood (not recorded which). CDR3 DNA: TGTGTCAGCAGCCAATGGGACAGGCACAATGAGCAGTTCTTC. Translation: CVSSQWDRHNEQFF.